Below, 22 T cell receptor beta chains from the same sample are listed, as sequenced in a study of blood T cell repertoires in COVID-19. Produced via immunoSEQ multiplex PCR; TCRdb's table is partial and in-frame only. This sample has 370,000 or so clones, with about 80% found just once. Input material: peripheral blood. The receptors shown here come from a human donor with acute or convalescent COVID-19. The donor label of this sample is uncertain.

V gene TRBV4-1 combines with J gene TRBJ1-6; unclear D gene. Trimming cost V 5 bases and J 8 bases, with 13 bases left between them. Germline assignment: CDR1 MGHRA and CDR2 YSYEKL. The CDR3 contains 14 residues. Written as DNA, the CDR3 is TGCGCCAGCAGCGTCCGATCGGTGGATTCACCCCTCCACTTT. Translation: CASSVRSVDSPLHF.

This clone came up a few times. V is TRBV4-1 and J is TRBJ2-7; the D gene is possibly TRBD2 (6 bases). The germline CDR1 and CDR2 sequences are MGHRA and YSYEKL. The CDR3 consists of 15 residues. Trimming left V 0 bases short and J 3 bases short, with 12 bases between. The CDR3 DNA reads TGCGCCAGCAGCCAAGAGGGCCGGAGGGACTACGAGCAGTACTTC. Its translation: CASSQEGRRDYEQYF.

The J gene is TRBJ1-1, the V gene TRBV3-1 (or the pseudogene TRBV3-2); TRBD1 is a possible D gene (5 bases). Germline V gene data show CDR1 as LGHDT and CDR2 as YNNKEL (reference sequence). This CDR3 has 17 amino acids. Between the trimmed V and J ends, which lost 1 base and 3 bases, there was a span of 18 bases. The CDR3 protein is CASSQGRTSLMDTEAFF. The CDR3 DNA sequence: TGTGCCAGCAGCCAAGGTAGGACATCTCTTATGGACACTGAAGCTTTCTTT.

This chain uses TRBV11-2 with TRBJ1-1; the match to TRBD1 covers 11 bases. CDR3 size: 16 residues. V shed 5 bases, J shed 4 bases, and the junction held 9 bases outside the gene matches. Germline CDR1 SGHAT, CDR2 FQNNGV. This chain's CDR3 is CASSLGQGAQITEAFF. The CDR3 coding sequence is TGTGCCAGCAGCCTAGGACAGGGGGCGCAGATCACTGAAGCTTTCTTT. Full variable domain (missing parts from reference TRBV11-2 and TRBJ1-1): EAGVAQSPRYKIIEKRQSVAFWCNPISGHATLYWYQQILGQGPKLLIQFQNNGVVDDSQLPKDRFSAERLKGVDSTLKIQPAKLEDSAVYLCASSLGQGAQITEAFFGQGTRLTVV.

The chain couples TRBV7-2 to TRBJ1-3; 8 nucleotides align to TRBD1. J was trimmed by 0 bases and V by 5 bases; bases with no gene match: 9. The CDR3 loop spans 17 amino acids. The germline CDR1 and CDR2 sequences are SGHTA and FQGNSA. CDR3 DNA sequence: TGTGCCAGCAGCCCCCGGGACAGGCGAACCTCTGGAAACACCATATATTTT. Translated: CASSPRDRRTSGNTIYF.

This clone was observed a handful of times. The CDR3 DNA reads TGTGCCAGCAGTTACTCGATTTGGGCGATTGAAGCTTTCTTT. It is translated as CASSYSIWAIEAFF. The V and J genes are TRBV6-5 and TRBJ1-1; no firm D call. CDR1 MNHEY and CDR2 SVGAGI come from the germline V gene. The germline V and J ends were trimmed by 0 bases and 7 bases, with 12 bases remaining between them. The CDR3 is 14 amino acids.

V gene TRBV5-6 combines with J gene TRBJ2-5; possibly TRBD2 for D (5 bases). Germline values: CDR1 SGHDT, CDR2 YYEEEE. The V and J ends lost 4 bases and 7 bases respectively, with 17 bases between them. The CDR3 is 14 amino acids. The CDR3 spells CASSPSTDWVTQYF. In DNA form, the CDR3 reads TGTGCCAGCAGCCCTTCGACGGACTGGGTGACCCAGTACTTC.

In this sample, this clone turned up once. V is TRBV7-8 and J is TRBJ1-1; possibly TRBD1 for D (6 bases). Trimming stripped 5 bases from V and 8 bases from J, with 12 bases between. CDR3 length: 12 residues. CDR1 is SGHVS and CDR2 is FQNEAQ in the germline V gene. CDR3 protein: CASSLHRDEAFF. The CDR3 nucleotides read TGTGCCAGCAGCCTCCACAGGGACGAAGCTTTCTTT.

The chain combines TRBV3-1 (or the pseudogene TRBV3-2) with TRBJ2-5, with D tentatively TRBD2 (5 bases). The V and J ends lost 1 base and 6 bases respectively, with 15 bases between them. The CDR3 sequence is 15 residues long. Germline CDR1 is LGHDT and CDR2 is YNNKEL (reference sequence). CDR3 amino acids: CASSQGISPGKTQYF. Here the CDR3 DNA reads TGTGCCAGCAGCCAAGGTATCTCACCGGGGAAGACCCAGTACTTC.

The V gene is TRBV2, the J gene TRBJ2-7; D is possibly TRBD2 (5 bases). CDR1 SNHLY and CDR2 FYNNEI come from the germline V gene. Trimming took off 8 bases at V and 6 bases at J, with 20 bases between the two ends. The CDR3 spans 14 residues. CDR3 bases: TGTGCCAGCTTAAAATTCGTATCGGGAAGCGAGCAGTACTTC. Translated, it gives CASLKFVSGSEQYF.

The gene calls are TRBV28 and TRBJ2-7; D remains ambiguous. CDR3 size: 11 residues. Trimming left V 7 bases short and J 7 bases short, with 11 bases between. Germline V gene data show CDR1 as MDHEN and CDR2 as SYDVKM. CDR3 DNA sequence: TGTGCCAGCATGGAGTTAGGTGAGCAGTACTTC. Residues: CASMELGEQYF.

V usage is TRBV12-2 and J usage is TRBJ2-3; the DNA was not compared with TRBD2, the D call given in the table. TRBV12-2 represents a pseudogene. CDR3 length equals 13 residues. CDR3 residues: CASRFSPADTQYF. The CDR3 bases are TGTGCAAGTCGCTTTAGTCCTGCAGATACGCAGTATTTT.

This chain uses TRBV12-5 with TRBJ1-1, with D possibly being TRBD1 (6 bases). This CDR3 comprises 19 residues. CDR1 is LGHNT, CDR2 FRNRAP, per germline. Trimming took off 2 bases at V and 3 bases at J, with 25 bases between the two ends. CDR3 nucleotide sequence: TGTGCTAGTGGTTTGCCACTCCCGGGGGGCACGAGTAAGGACACTGAAGCTTTCTTT. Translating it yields CASGLPLPGGTSKDTEAFF. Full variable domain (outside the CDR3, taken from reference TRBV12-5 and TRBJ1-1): DARVTQTPRHKVTEMGQEVTMRCQPILGHNTVFWYRQTMMQGLELLAYFRNRAPLDDSGMPKDRFSAEMPDATLATLKIQPSEPRDSAVYFCASGLPLPGGTSKDTEAFFGQGTRLTVV.

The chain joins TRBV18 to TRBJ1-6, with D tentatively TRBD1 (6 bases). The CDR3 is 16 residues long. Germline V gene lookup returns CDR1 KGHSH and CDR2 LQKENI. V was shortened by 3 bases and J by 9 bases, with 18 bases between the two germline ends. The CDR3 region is CASSPYRDQRGSPLHF. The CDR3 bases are TGTGCCAGCTCACCCTACAGGGACCAGCGAGGTTCACCCCTCCACTTT. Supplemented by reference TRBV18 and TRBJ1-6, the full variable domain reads NAGVMQNPRHLVRRRGQEARLRCSPMKGHSHVYWYRQLPEEGLKFMVYLQKENIIDESGMPKERFSAEFPKEGPSILRIQQVVRGDSAAYFCASSPYRDQRGSPLHFGNGTRLTVT.

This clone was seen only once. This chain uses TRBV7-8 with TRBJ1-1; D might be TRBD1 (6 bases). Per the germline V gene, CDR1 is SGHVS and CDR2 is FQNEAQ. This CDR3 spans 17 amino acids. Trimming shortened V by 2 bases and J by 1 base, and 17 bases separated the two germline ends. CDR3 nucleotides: TGTGCCAGCAGCTTATTGGCGACAGGACGGGCGAACACTGAAGCTTTCTTT. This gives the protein CASSLLATGRANTEAFF.

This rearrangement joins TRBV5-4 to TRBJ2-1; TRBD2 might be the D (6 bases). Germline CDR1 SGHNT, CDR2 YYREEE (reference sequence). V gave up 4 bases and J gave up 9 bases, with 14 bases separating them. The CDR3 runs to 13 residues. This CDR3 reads CASSPGTFGEQFF. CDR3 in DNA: TGTGCCAGCAGCCCGGGGACTTTCGGTGAGCAGTTCTTC.

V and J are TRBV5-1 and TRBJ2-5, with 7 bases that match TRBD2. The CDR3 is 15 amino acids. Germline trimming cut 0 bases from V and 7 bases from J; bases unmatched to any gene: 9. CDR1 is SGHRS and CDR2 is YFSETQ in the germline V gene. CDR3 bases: TGCGCCAGCAGCTTGGCCCGGACTAGTTCGGTGACCCAGTACTTC. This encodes CASSLARTSSVTQYF.

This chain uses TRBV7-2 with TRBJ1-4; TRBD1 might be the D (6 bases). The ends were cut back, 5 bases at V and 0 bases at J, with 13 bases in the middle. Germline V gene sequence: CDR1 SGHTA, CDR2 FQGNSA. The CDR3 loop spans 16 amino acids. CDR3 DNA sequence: TGTGCCAGCAGCCTCGTACAGGGAGCAACTAATGAAAAACTGTTTTTT. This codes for CASSLVQGATNEKLFF. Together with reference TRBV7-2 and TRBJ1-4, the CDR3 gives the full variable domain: GAGVSQSPSNKVTEKGKDVELRCDPISGHTALYWYRQSLGQGLEFLIYFQGNSAPDKSGLPSDRFSAERTGGSVSTLTIQRTQQEDSAVYLCASSLVQGATNEKLFFGSGTQLSVL.

The CDR3 region has the DNA TGTGCCTGGAGTGGGGGGGTGAACACTGAAGCTTTCTTT. It specifies CAWSGGVNTEAFF. The rearrangement joins TRBV30 to TRBJ1-1; D is possibly TRBD1 (5 bases). Per the germline V gene, CDR1 is GTSNPN and CDR2 is SVGIG (reference sequence). The CDR3 is made up of 13 amino acids. The ends were cut back, 1 base at V and 0 bases at J, with 6 bases in the middle.

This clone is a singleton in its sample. CDR3 sequence (DNA): TGTGCCAGCAGCGACTCTAACGTACTTGAAGCTTTCTTT. This gives the protein CASSDSNVLEAFF. The chain links TRBV14 to TRBJ1-1; D not certain. The CDR3 loop spans 13 amino acids. CDR1 and CDR2 from the germline V gene are SGHDN and FVKESK. The germline V and J ends were trimmed by 5 bases and 7 bases, with 14 bases remaining between them.

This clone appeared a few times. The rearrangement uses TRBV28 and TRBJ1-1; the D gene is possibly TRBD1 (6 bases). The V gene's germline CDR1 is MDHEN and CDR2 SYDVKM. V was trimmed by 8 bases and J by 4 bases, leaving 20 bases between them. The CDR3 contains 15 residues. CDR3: CASFSQGQDGTEAFF. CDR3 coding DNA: TGTGCCAGCTTTTCCCAGGGGCAGGATGGCACTGAAGCTTTCTTT. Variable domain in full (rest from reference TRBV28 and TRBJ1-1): DVKVTQSSRYLVKRTGEKVFLECVQDMDHENMFWYRQDPGLGLRLIYFSYDVKMKEKGDIPEGYSVSREKKERFSLILESASTNQTSMYLCASFSQGQDGTEAFFGQGTRLTVV.

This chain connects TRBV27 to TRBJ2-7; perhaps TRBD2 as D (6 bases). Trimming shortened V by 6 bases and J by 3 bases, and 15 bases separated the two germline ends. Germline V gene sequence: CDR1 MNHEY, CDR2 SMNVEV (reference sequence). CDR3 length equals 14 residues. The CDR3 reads CASRERGVIYEQYF. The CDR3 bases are TGTGCCAGCAGGGAACGCGGGGTTATCTACGAGCAGTACTTC.